This T cell receptor beta chain derives from a study of blood T cells in healthy people across ages. J lost 10 bases, V lost 6 bases, and 10 bases had no gene match. CDR1 is SGHAT and CDR2 is FQDESV in the germline V gene (reference sequence). The CDR3 spans 16 residues. Primers used in a second PCR of roughly 6 to 11 cycles were a sample-barcoded 5' primer and a J-beta primer mix. TCRdb itself ran the 5' RACE reads through MiXCR, one entry per CDR3 protein. The sample lists under 2,000,000 distinct CDR3 sequences; around half were seen once. The chain carries TRBV11-1 and TRBJ1-6; 12 nucleotides align to TRBD1. The sequenced material came from blood. This clonotype was sampled from a woman between 35 and 50 years old in good health. The CDR3 nucleotides are TGTGCCAGCAGGACCGCCGGGACAGGGGGCAGGTCACCCCTCCACTTT. Its protein product is CASRTAGTGGRSPLHF.